A single sample is the source of the 18 T cell receptor beta chains below, sequenced in a study of shared clonotypes between healthy human individuals. The repertoire was sequenced with immunoSEQ multiplex PCR; TCRdb's copy has only in-frame clones and lacks some. The sample lists 550,000 to 700,000 clones, 55% to 85% seen once, with roughly 2% in the top ten. Sequenced sample: memory CD4+ T cells sorted from blood. Subset meaning: CD45RA-negative fraction. The receptors come from a woman in her twenties or thirties in good health.

The CDR3 sequence: CASSRGGNQETQYF. CDR3 bases: TGTGCCAGCAGCCGGGGAGGGAACCAAGAGACCCAGTACTTC. This chain joins TRBV7-9 and TRBJ2-5, with 7 bases matching TRBD2. This CDR3 has 14 residues. V lost 5 bases and J lost 0; bases outside the gene matches: 3. Germline loops: CDR1 SEHNR, CDR2 FQNEAQ (reference sequence).

The J gene is TRBJ2-1, the V gene TRBV10-3; D remains unclear. The CDR3 loop spans 12 amino acids. V was clipped by 2 bases and J by 5 bases, with 4 bases between them. Germline CDR1 ENHRY, CDR2 SYGVKD. The DNA of the CDR3 is TGTGCCATCAGTGAGACTAACAATGAGCAGTTCTTC. The encoded protein is CAISETNNEQFF.

This sequence joins TRBV5-1 and TRBJ2-1, with 8 nucleotides matching TRBD2. Looked up from germline, CDR1 is SGHRS and CDR2 is YFSETQ. CDR3 length: 15 residues. Unmatched junction bases numbered 3, after V lost 0 bases and J lost 4 bases. Here the CDR3 reads CASSLVTSVYNEQFF. The CDR3 DNA follows: TGCGCCAGCAGCTTGGTGACTAGCGTATACAATGAGCAGTTCTTC.

The sample holds many counts of this clone. This chain uses TRBV7-2 with TRBJ1-1; D gene ambiguous. The CDR3 length is 13 residues. Trimming removed 3 bases at V and 9 bases at J, with 14 bases between. Germline CDR1 reads SGHTA; CDR2 reads FQGNSA. CDR3 amino acids: CASSFSGEGKAFF. The CDR3 region has the DNA TGTGCCAGCAGCTTCTCCGGGGAAGGAAAAGCTTTCTTT.

DNA of the CDR3: TGTGCCAGCAGCGGACTGAGAGAGCAGTTCTTC. The encoded protein is CASSGLREQFF. J is TRBJ2-1 and V is TRBV28; a possible D gene is TRBD2 (5 bases). Germline values: CDR1 MDHEN, CDR2 SYDVKM. The CDR3 is 11 amino acids. The V gene lost 6 bases and the J gene lost 10 bases, with 10 bases spanning the gap.

With respect to this clone: Other DNA sequences in the sample encode the same CDR3. J is TRBJ2-5 and V is TRBV27, with 8 bases identical to TRBD1. V was clipped by 6 bases and J by 2 bases; unmatched bases: 2. This CDR3 is built from 13 residues. Looked up from germline, CDR1 is MNHEY and CDR2 is SMNVEV (reference sequence). In nucleotides, the CDR3 is TGTGCCAGCAGACGACAGGGGCAAGAGACCCAGTACTTC. This encodes CASRRQGQETQYF.

This clone was recorded once. The chain recombines TRBV2 with TRBJ2-4; D ambiguous. CDR1 and CDR2 (germline): SNHLY, FYNNEI. The CDR3 consists of 13 residues. With 8 bases removed from V and 0 bases from J, the gap between germline ends came to 8 bases. CDR3 in DNA: TGTGCCAGCCAGACACTAGCCAAAAACATTCAGTACTTC. Its protein product is CASQTLAKNIQYF.

The chain carries TRBV27 and TRBJ2-3; 7 positions match TRBD2. V trimming: 7 bases; J trimming: 7 bases; junction bases outside the gene matches: 2. CDR1 MNHEY and CDR2 SMNVEV come from the germline V gene (reference sequence). The CDR3 is made up of 11 amino acids. This CDR3 reads CASTGRHTQYF. CDR3 nucleotide sequence: TGTGCCAGCACCGGGAGGCATACGCAGTATTTT.

This clone has a handful of counts. J is TRBJ2-1 and V is TRBV5-1, with D perhaps TRBD1 or TRBD2 (5 bases each). Trimming shortened V by 4 bases and J by 5 bases, and 13 bases separated the two germline ends. Germline CDR1 SGHRS, CDR2 YFSETQ. The CDR3 consists of 14 residues. The CDR3 here is CASSISGTNNEQFF. The DNA of the CDR3 is TGCGCCAGCAGCATTTCCGGGACGAACAATGAGCAGTTCTTC.

The chain joins TRBV10-3 to TRBJ2-3; 7 nucleotides line up with TRBD2. The CDR3 is 16 residues long. Germline CDR1 reads ENHRY; CDR2 reads SYGVKD. After removal of 4 bases from V and 1 base from J, the junction contained 8 bases not matched to a gene. This CDR3 reads CAISASGSGRTDTQYF. CDR3 DNA sequence: TGTGCCATCAGTGCTTCGGGTAGCGGGCGCACAGATACGCAGTATTTT.

In this sample, this clone turned up a few times. CDR3 nucleotides: TGTGCCAGCAGACAGGGGGGCAGCAATCAGCCCCAGCATTTT. Protein product: CASRQGGSNQPQHF. This rearrangement joins TRBV28 to TRBJ1-5, with 8 nucleotides matching TRBD1. Germline assignment: CDR1 MDHEN and CDR2 SYDVKM. This CDR3 has 14 amino acids. V trimming: 6 bases; J trimming: 1 base; junction bases outside the gene matches: 2. Full variable domain (rest looked up from reference TRBV28 and TRBJ1-5): DVKVTQSSRYLVKRTGEKVFLECVQDMDHENMFWYRQDPGLGLRLIYFSYDVKMKEKGDIPEGYSVSREKKERFSLILESASTNQTSMYLCASRQGGSNQPQHFGDGTRLSIL.

CDR3 loop: CASSLTKTSGTDEQFF. The CDR3 coding sequence is TGCGCCAGCAGCTTGACTAAGACTAGCGGGACCGATGAGCAGTTCTTC. This chain uses TRBV5-1 with TRBJ2-1; 11 bases line up with TRBD2. Germline assignment: CDR1 SGHRS and CDR2 YFSETQ. This CDR3 is 16 amino acids long. Trimming took 1 base from V and 8 from J; bases not matched to a gene: 8.

The chain has TRBV28 and TRBJ2-7, with TRBD2 as a possible D gene (6 bases). Germline-derived CDR1 and CDR2 are MDHEN and SYDVKM. The CDR3 contains 19 residues. Trimming removed 4 bases at V and 0 bases at J, with 25 bases between. CDR3 protein: CASSSVGRSTSRISYEQYF. As DNA, the CDR3 is TGTGCCAGCAGTTCAGTCGGTCGGAGCACTAGCAGAATCTCCTACGAGCAGTACTTC.

The chain carries TRBV7-9 and TRBJ2-5; maybe TRBD1 (5 bases). Trimming left V 5 bases short and J 7 bases short, with 11 bases between. The CDR3 covers 12 residues. Germline V gives CDR1 SEHNR, CDR2 FQNEAQ (reference sequence). CDR3 nucleotide sequence: TGTGCCAGCAGCCAAGGGGTTCCGACCCAGTACTTC. Its protein product is CASSQGVPTQYF.

V and J are TRBV7-2 and TRBJ2-4; 9 bases fit TRBD1. V gave up 4 bases and J gave up 9 bases; unmatched junction bases: 4. The germline V gene has CDR1 SGHTA and CDR2 FQGNSA. This CDR3 is 13 amino acids long. Here the CDR3 DNA reads TGTGCCAGCAGCTCAGGGACAGGGATCATTCAGTACTTC. This translates into CASSSGTGIIQYF. Drawing the rest from reference TRBV7-2 and TRBJ2-4, the complete variable domain is GAGVSQSPSNKVTEKGKDVELRCDPISGHTALYWYRQSLGQGLEFLIYFQGNSAPDKSGLPSDRFSAERTGGSVSTLTIQRTQQEDSAVYLCASSSGTGIIQYFGAGTRLSVL.

The chain couples TRBV4-2 to TRBJ2-1; 13 bases align to TRBD2. This CDR3 has 18 residues. Germline trimming cut 4 bases from V and 3 bases from J; bases unmatched to any gene: 9. Per the germline V gene, CDR1 is LGHNA and CDR2 is YNFKEQ. The CDR3 spells CASSPGLAGELVYNEQFF. The CDR3 bases are TGTGCCAGCAGCCCTGGACTAGCGGGAGAATTAGTCTACAATGAGCAGTTCTTC.

The chain recombines TRBV5-1 with TRBJ2-5; possible D gene TRBD2, 6 bases. The length of the CDR3 is 14 residues. V dropped 1 base and J dropped 4 bases, with 11 bases sitting between them. Germline lookup yields CDR1 SGHRS and CDR2 YFSETQ. Here the CDR3 DNA reads TGCGCCAGCAGCTTGTTCCACGGGAGAGAGACCCAGTACTTC. As protein: CASSLFHGRETQYF. Variable domain in full (rest from reference TRBV5-1 and TRBJ2-5): KAGVTQTPRYLIKTRGQQVTLSCSPISGHRSVSWYQQTPGQGLQFLFEYFSETQRNKGNFPGRFSGRQFSNSRSEMNVSTLELGDSALYLCASSLFHGRETQYFGPGTRLLVL.

The chain recombines TRBV28 with TRBJ1-2; 11 positions agree with TRBD1. V trimming: 8 bases; J trimming: 6 bases; junction bases outside the gene matches: 5. The CDR3 totals 13 residues. Looked up from germline, CDR1 is MDHEN and CDR2 is SYDVKM. The CDR3 sequence is CASGAGQGDGYTF. The DNA for the CDR3 is TGTGCCAGCGGAGCGGGACAGGGGGATGGCTACACCTTC.